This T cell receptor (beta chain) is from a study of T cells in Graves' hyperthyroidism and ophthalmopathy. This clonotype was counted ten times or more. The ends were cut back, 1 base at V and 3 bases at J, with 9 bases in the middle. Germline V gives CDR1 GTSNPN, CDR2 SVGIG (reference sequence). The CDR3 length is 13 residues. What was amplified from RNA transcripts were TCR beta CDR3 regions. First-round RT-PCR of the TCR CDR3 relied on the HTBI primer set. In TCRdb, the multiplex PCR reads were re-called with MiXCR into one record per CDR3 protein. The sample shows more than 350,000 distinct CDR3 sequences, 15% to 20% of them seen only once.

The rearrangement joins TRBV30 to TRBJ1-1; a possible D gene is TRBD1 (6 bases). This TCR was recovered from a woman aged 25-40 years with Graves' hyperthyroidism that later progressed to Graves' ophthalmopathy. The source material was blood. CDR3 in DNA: TGTGCCTGGAGTGAAGGGGGGGACACTGAAGCTTTCTTT. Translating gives CAWSEGGDTEAFF.